These T cell receptor beta chains were read from a single sample in a study of CD8+CD57+ T cells in acquired aplastic anemia. TCRdb independently ran MiXCR on the reads; one entry per CDR3 protein. Among approximately 300,000 distinct CDR3 sequences listed, 45% to 65% were seen once. Input material: sorted CD4+, CD8+, or CD8+CD57+ T cells (not recorded which) from PBMCs. These receptors were collected from a human donor with aplastic anemia. The CDR3 runs from the conserved cysteine through the conserved F or W. D genes are given only for firm matches. Clone size is stated in some rows and not others, as once, few, many or a class when expanded.

d_gene: NA; j_gene: TRBJ2-7; abundance: once; v_gene: TRBV29-1; CDR3aa: CSVLGDLAREQYF; CDR3nt: TGCAGCGTTCTCGGGGACTTGGCGCGCGAGCAGTACTTC
d_gene: NA; j_gene: TRBJ1-4; abundance: NA; v_gene: TRBV7-8; CDR3aa: CASSLGHVNEKLVF; CDR3nt: TGTGCCAGCAGCTTAGGGCACGTTAATGAAAAACTGGTTTTT
d_gene: TRBD2; j_gene: TRBJ2-5; abundance: NA; v_gene: TRBV7-9; CDR3aa: CASRDGTKETQYF; CDR3nt: TGTGCCAGTCGTGATGGGACTAAAGAGACCCAGTACTTC
d_gene: NA; j_gene: TRBJ2-7; abundance: NA; v_gene: TRBV29-1; CDR3aa: CSAGLRPYEQYF; CDR3nt: TGCAGCGCCGGACTACGGCCCTACGAGCAGTACTTC
d_gene: NA; j_gene: TRBJ2-7; abundance: NA; v_gene: TRBV20-1; CDR3aa: CSARTGLAEQYF; CDR3nt: TGCAGTGCCAGGACCGGGTTGGCCGAGCAGTACTTC
d_gene: NA; j_gene: TRBJ2-7; abundance: NA; v_gene: TRBV7-6; CDR3aa: CASSLKAGSGYEQYF; CDR3nt: TGTGCCAGCAGCTTAAAGGCAGGGTCGGGCTACGAGCAGTACTTC
d_gene: NA; j_gene: TRBJ2-1; abundance: NA; v_gene: TRBV2; CDR3aa: CASTKRDNEQFF; CDR3nt: TGTGCCAGCACCAAGCGGGACAATGAGCAGTTCTTC
d_gene: NA; j_gene: TRBJ1-5; abundance: NA; v_gene: TRBV19; CDR3aa: CASSTQRGGSQHF; CDR3nt: TGTGCCAGTAGTACCCAGCGGGGGGGGTCCCAGCATTTT
d_gene: TRBD2; j_gene: TRBJ2-1; abundance: NA; v_gene: TRBV7-2; CDR3aa: CAWEGRANEQFF; CDR3nt: TGTGCCTGGGAGGGGCGGGCAAATGAGCAGTTCTTC
d_gene: NA; j_gene: TRBJ2-7; abundance: NA; v_gene: TRBV7-9; CDR3aa: CASSRSGEQYF; CDR3nt: TGTGCCAGCAGCCGATCGGGGGAGCAGTACTTC
d_gene: TRBD1; j_gene: TRBJ1-4; abundance: many; v_gene: TRBV19; CDR3aa: CASSRLTGEKLFF; CDR3nt: TGTGCCAGTAGTCGTTTGACAGGGGAAAAACTGTTTTTT
d_gene: NA; j_gene: TRBJ2-5; abundance: many; v_gene: TRBV5-8; CDR3aa: CASSSGPQETQYF; CDR3nt: TGTGCCAGCAGCTCCGGACCCCAAGAGACCCAGTACTTC
d_gene: NA; j_gene: TRBJ2-1; abundance: once; v_gene: TRBV7-3; CDR3aa: CASSFAAASYNEQSF; CDR3nt: TGTGCCAGCAGCTTTGCAGCTGCCTCCTACAATGAGCAGTCCTTC
d_gene: NA; j_gene: TRBJ2-7; abundance: NA; v_gene: TRBV10-1; CDR3aa: CASSVGSADGYEQYF; CDR3nt: TGCGCCAGCAGTGTTGGCAGCGCGGACGGCTACGAGCAGTACTTC
d_gene: TRBD2; j_gene: TRBJ2-1; abundance: NA; v_gene: TRBV20-1; CDR3aa: CSEASGGTTYNEQFF; CDR3nt: TGCAGTGAGGCTAGCGGGGGGACCACCTACAATGAGCAGTTCTTC
d_gene: TRBD1; j_gene: TRBJ1-2; abundance: NA; v_gene: TRBV5-1; CDR3aa: CASSSGQAGYTF; CDR3nt: TGCGCCAGCAGCTCAGGACAGGCGGGCTACACCTTC
d_gene: NA; j_gene: TRBJ1-1; abundance: NA; v_gene: TRBV14; CDR3aa: CASSRDLQGTEAFF; CDR3nt: TGTGCCAGCAGCCGAGATCTCCAGGGCACTGAAGCTTTCTTT
d_gene: NA; j_gene: TRBJ2-2; abundance: NA; v_gene: TRBV7-3; CDR3aa: CASSLPGVTGELFF; CDR3nt: TGTGCCAGCAGCTTGCCAGGGGTTACCGGGGAGCTGTTTTTT
d_gene: NA; j_gene: TRBJ2-7; abundance: many; v_gene: TRBV11-2; CDR3aa: CASSLLASLAYEQYF; CDR3nt: TGTGCCAGCAGCTTACTGGCTAGCTTGGCCTACGAGCAGTACTTC
d_gene: NA; j_gene: TRBJ1-3; abundance: NA; v_gene: TRBV9; CDR3aa: CASSVGTGGNTIYF; CDR3nt: TGTGCCAGCAGCGTAGGAACAGGGGGAAACACCATATATTTT
d_gene: NA; j_gene: TRBJ2-2; abundance: NA; v_gene: TRBV7-9; CDR3aa: CASSLGAGGELFF; CDR3nt: TGTGCCAGCAGCTTAGGGGCTGGCGGGGAGCTGTTTTTT
d_gene: NA; j_gene: TRBJ1-1; abundance: NA; v_gene: TRBV7-6; CDR3aa: CASSSGAGLETEAFF; CDR3nt: TGTGCCAGCAGCTCGGGGGCAGGGTTAGAGACTGAAGCTTTCTTT
d_gene: TRBD2; j_gene: TRBJ2-7; abundance: NA; v_gene: TRBV7-8; CDR3aa: CASSRQRGDSYEQYF; CDR3nt: TGCGCCAGCAGCCGCCAGCGGGGGGACTCCTACGAGCAGTACTTC
d_gene: NA; j_gene: TRBJ2-1; abundance: many; v_gene: TRBV5-8; CDR3aa: CASSLESRYRGSEQFF; CDR3nt: TGTGCCAGCAGCCTTGAATCGAGATATAGGGGGAGTGAGCAGTTCTTC
d_gene: NA; j_gene: TRBJ2-1; abundance: NA; v_gene: TRBV7-9; CDR3aa: CASSLAGIVLF; CDR3nt: TGTGCCAGCAGCTTAGCGGGAATAGTTCTCTTC
d_gene: TRBD2; j_gene: TRBJ2-7; abundance: NA; v_gene: TRBV20-1; CDR3aa: CSARTSGIGRKQYF; CDR3nt: TGCAGTGCTAGGACTAGCGGGATCGGCAGAAAGCAGTACTTC
d_gene: NA; j_gene: TRBJ1-5; abundance: many; v_gene: TRBV2; CDR3aa: CASRVGQPQHF; CDR3nt: TGTGCCAGCAGGGTGGGTCAGCCCCAGCATTTT
d_gene: TRBD1; j_gene: TRBJ2-5; abundance: many; v_gene: TRBV18; CDR3aa: CASSPSGTGQETQYF; CDR3nt: TGTGCCAGCTCACCATCCGGGACAGGGCAAGAGACCCAGTACTTC
d_gene: TRBD2; j_gene: TRBJ2-3; abundance: many; v_gene: TRBV9; CDR3aa: CASNIMLSLAGGASTDTQYF; CDR3nt: TGTGCCAGCAATATAATGCTGAGTCTAGCGGGAGGGGCGAGCACAGATACGCAGTATTTT
d_gene: NA; j_gene: TRBJ2-3; abundance: NA; v_gene: TRBV19; CDR3aa: CASSERRGGTDTQYF; CDR3nt: TGTGCCAGCAGTGAACGCCGAGGGGGAACAGATACGCAGTATTTT
d_gene: NA; j_gene: TRBJ1-6; abundance: NA; v_gene: TRBV2; CDR3aa: CASSEGNSPLHF; CDR3nt: TGTGCCAGCAGTGAAGGAAATTCACCCCTCCACTTT
d_gene: NA; j_gene: TRBJ1-6; abundance: many; v_gene: TRBV7-2; CDR3aa: CASSPAGGLPYNSPLHF; CDR3nt: TGTGCCAGCAGTCCAGCTGGTGGGCTCCCCTATAATTCACCCCTCCACTTT
d_gene: NA; j_gene: TRBJ2-1; abundance: NA; v_gene: TRBV24-1; CDR3aa: CATSDLRGGRGTYNEQFF; CDR3nt: TGTGCCACCAGTGATTTGCGAGGGGGGAGGGGGACCTACAATGAGCAGTTCTTC
d_gene: TRBD1; j_gene: TRBJ2-7; abundance: NA; v_gene: TRBV7-9; CDR3aa: CASSLATGVRYEQYF; CDR3nt: TGTGCCAGCAGCTTAGCGACAGGGGTTCGCTACGAGCAGTACTTC
d_gene: TRBD1; j_gene: TRBJ1-4; abundance: NA; v_gene: TRBV19; CDR3aa: CASSNRQGGSGKKLFF; CDR3nt: TGTGCCAGTAGTAACCGACAGGGCGGGTCGGGAAAAAAACTGTTTTTT
d_gene: NA; j_gene: TRBJ2-5; abundance: few; v_gene: TRBV7-8; CDR3aa: CASSLRVAETQETQYF; CDR3nt: TGTGCCAGCAGCTTGCGGGTAGCGGAAACCCAAGAGACCCAGTACTTC
d_gene: NA; j_gene: TRBJ2-2; abundance: NA; v_gene: TRBV12-3/TRBV12-4; CDR3aa: CASQVFRNTGELFF; CDR3nt: TGTGCCAGCCAAGTTTTTCGGAACACCGGGGAGCTGTTTTTT
d_gene: TRBD2; j_gene: TRBJ2-7; abundance: NA; v_gene: TRBV2; CDR3aa: CASTGGAEQYF; CDR3nt: TGTGCCAGCACGGGAGGGGCCGAGCAGTACTTC
d_gene: NA; j_gene: TRBJ1-2; abundance: NA; v_gene: TRBV20-1; CDR3aa: CSARDPSYGYTF; CDR3nt: TGCAGTGCTAGAGACCCTAGCTATGGCTACACCTTC
d_gene: TRBD2; j_gene: TRBJ2-7; abundance: NA; v_gene: TRBV7-2; CDR3aa: CASSLDGREGPYEQYF; CDR3nt: TGTGCCAGCAGCTTAGACGGACGGGAGGGGCCCTACGAGCAGTACTTC
d_gene: TRBD2; j_gene: TRBJ2-1; abundance: NA; v_gene: TRBV30; CDR3aa: CAWTVGLAVYNEQFF; CDR3nt: TGTGCCTGGACCGTGGGACTAGCGGTCTACAATGAGCAGTTCTTC
d_gene: NA; j_gene: TRBJ1-2; abundance: NA; v_gene: TRBV15; CDR3aa: CATSPPRGYGYTF; CDR3nt: TGTGCCACCAGCCCACCACGGGGGTATGGCTACACCTTC
d_gene: NA; j_gene: TRBJ2-6; abundance: NA; v_gene: TRBV15; CDR3aa: CATSPPWGSGANVLTF; CDR3nt: TGTGCCACCAGCCCCCCTTGGGGGTCTGGGGCCAACGTCCTGACTTTC
d_gene: NA; j_gene: TRBJ1-1; abundance: NA; v_gene: TRBV19; CDR3aa: CASAATGSMNTEAFF; CDR3nt: TGTGCCAGCGCGGCGACGGGGAGCATGAACACTGAAGCTTTCTTT
d_gene: NA; j_gene: TRBJ2-3; abundance: NA; v_gene: TRBV7-2; CDR3aa: CASSPGTRTDTQYF; CDR3nt: TGTGCCAGCAGCCCTGGGACACGCACAGATACGCAGTATTTT
d_gene: NA; j_gene: TRBJ2-3; abundance: NA; v_gene: TRBV7-8; CDR3aa: CASSLSTSVADTQYF; CDR3nt: TGTGCCAGCAGCCTTTCTACGTCAGTTGCAGATACGCAGTATTTT
d_gene: TRBD2; j_gene: TRBJ2-3; abundance: NA; v_gene: TRBV29-1; CDR3aa: CSVGGGRGFTDTQYF; CDR3nt: TGCAGCGTTGGGGGCGGGAGGGGATTCACAGATACGCAGTATTTT
d_gene: NA; j_gene: TRBJ2-7; abundance: NA; v_gene: TRBV7-8; CDR3aa: CASSSEPNSYEQYF; CDR3nt: TGTGCCAGCAGCTCAGAGCCAAACTCCTACGAGCAGTACTTC
d_gene: NA; j_gene: TRBJ1-4; abundance: NA; v_gene: TRBV10-3; CDR3aa: CASSLRGTDEKLFF; CDR3nt: TGTGCCAGCAGTTTGAGGGGGACGGATGAAAAACTGTTTTTT
d_gene: TRBD1; j_gene: TRBJ2-7; abundance: many; v_gene: TRBV6-1; CDR3aa: CASSEAGTGSHEQYF; CDR3nt: TGTGCCAGCAGTGAAGCAGGGACAGGTAGCCACGAGCAGTACTTC
d_gene: NA; j_gene: TRBJ1-3; abundance: few; v_gene: TRBV7-9; CDR3aa: CASSSDYGGVSGNTIYF; CDR3nt: TGTGCCAGCAGTTCGGACTACGGGGGAGTCTCTGGAAACACCATATATTTT
d_gene: NA; j_gene: TRBJ2-7; abundance: NA; v_gene: TRBV7-9; CDR3aa: CASSFPGTYEQYF; CDR3nt: TGTGCCAGCAGCTTTCCGGGAACCTACGAGCAGTACTTC
d_gene: NA; j_gene: TRBJ1-2; abundance: many; v_gene: TRBV5-1; CDR3aa: CASSLEPISYGYTF; CDR3nt: TGCGCCAGCAGCTTGGAACCAATTAGCTATGGCTACACCTTC
d_gene: NA; j_gene: TRBJ2-4; abundance: NA; v_gene: TRBV5-5; CDR3aa: CASSPRQGRGNIQYF; CDR3nt: TGTGCCAGCAGCCCTAGGCAGGGGCGAGGAAACATTCAGTACTTC